These T cell receptor beta chains were read from a single sample in a study of T-cell reconstitution after alpha-beta-depleted transplantation in children. TCRdb ran MiXCR on the PCR reads and lists one entry per CDR3 protein. The sample includes approximately 91,000 distinct CDR3 sequences, roughly 7.7% of them seen just once. This specimen consisted of PBMCs from the stem cell graft donor, obtained from the stem cell graft. Receptors originate from a human donor who donated a stem cell graft to a child with congenital amegakaryocytic thrombocytopenia. Both conserved end residues are part of each CDR3. Fields, in order: V gene, clone size, J gene, D gene, CDR3 protein, CDR3 DNA. D genes are given only for firm matches. Size is stated for part of the rows, as once, few or many counts, or as a class when the clone is expanded.

v_gene: TRBV7-2
abundance: many
j_gene: TRBJ1-2
d_gene: -
CDR3aa: CASSMLGGNYGYTF
CDR3nt: TGTGCCAGCAGCATGTTGGGGGGCAACTATGGCTACACCTTC

v_gene: TRBV3-1
abundance: many
j_gene: TRBJ2-3
d_gene: -
CDR3aa: CASSQGESLADTQYF
CDR3nt: TGTGCCAGCAGCCAAGGGGAGTCGCTAGCAGATACGCAGTATTTT

v_gene: TRBV5-1
abundance: few
j_gene: TRBJ2-2
d_gene: TRBD2
CDR3aa: CASSGGGSSTGELFF
CDR3nt: TGCGCCAGCAGCGGCGGGGGGTCGAGCACCGGGGAGCTGTTTTTT

v_gene: TRBV7-8
abundance: many
j_gene: TRBJ2-3
d_gene: -
CDR3aa: CASSAQYLPSTDTQYF
CDR3nt: TGTGCCAGCAGCGCACAGTATCTACCTAGCACAGATACGCAGTATTTT

v_gene: TRBV20-1
abundance: many
j_gene: TRBJ2-4
d_gene: -
CDR3aa: CSALSTGKNIQYF
CDR3nt: TGCAGTGCTCTTTCGACTGGGAAAAACATTCAGTACTTC

v_gene: TRBV20-1
abundance: many
j_gene: TRBJ2-4
d_gene: TRBD2
CDR3aa: CSARPSSGGNNIQYF
CDR3nt: TGCAGTGCTAGACCGTCTAGCGGGGGGAATAACATTCAGTACTTC

v_gene: TRBV20-1
abundance: -
j_gene: TRBJ1-5
d_gene: -
CDR3aa: CSARVDSHSNQPQHF
CDR3nt: TGCAGTGCTAGAGTGGACAGTCACAGCAATCAGCCCCAGCATTTT

v_gene: TRBV7-9
abundance: -
j_gene: TRBJ2-7
d_gene: TRBD1
CDR3aa: CASSLEGAKEQYF
CDR3nt: TGTGCCAGCAGCTTAGAGGGGGCAAAAGAGCAGTACTTC

v_gene: TRBV20-1
abundance: few
j_gene: TRBJ2-7
d_gene: TRBD1
CDR3aa: CSAGQGSAYEQYF
CDR3nt: TGCAGTGCTGGACAGGGATCGGCCTACGAGCAGTACTTC

v_gene: TRBV5-1
abundance: many
j_gene: TRBJ1-5
d_gene: -
CDR3aa: CASSLGDFNQPQHF
CDR3nt: TGCGCCAGCAGCTTGGGCGACTTCAATCAGCCCCAGCATTTT

v_gene: TRBV5-1
abundance: many
j_gene: TRBJ2-7
d_gene: -
CDR3aa: CASSSDPGSIYEQYF
CDR3nt: TGCGCCAGCAGCTCGGATCCGGGATCTATCTACGAGCAGTACTTC

v_gene: TRBV20-1
abundance: many
j_gene: TRBJ2-5
d_gene: -
CDR3aa: CSARVDGQETQYF
CDR3nt: TGCAGTGCTAGAGTGGACGGCCAAGAGACCCAGTACTTC

v_gene: TRBV12-3/TRBV12-4
abundance: few
j_gene: TRBJ2-7
d_gene: -
CDR3aa: CASSPSGDPTYEQYF
CDR3nt: TGTGCCAGCAGTCCCTCAGGGGATCCTACCTACGAGCAGTACTTC

v_gene: TRBV5-1
abundance: many
j_gene: TRBJ2-6
d_gene: -
CDR3aa: CASIEESSGANVLTF
CDR3nt: TGCGCCAGCATTGAGGAGAGCTCTGGGGCCAACGTCCTGACTTTC

v_gene: TRBV12-3/TRBV12-4
abundance: many
j_gene: TRBJ2-1
d_gene: -
CDR3aa: CASSSKNTKRGGYNEQFF
CDR3nt: TGTGCCAGCAGTTCCAAAAATACGAAACGAGGGGGATACAATGAGCAGTTCTTC

v_gene: TRBV7-2
abundance: -
j_gene: TRBJ2-2
d_gene: TRBD1
CDR3aa: CASSSGTGSHTGELFF
CDR3nt: TGTGCCAGCAGCTCTGGGACAGGGAGCCACACCGGGGAGCTGTTTTTT

v_gene: TRBV5-1
abundance: many
j_gene: TRBJ2-1
d_gene: -
CDR3aa: CASSFVAENNEQFF
CDR3nt: TGCGCCAGCAGCTTCGTCGCGGAAAACAATGAGCAGTTCTTC

v_gene: TRBV28
abundance: many
j_gene: TRBJ2-7
d_gene: -
CDR3aa: CASSLPDPFEQYF
CDR3nt: TGTGCCAGCAGTTTGCCCGACCCTTTCGAGCAGTACTTC

v_gene: TRBV10-3
abundance: many
j_gene: TRBJ1-2
d_gene: -
CDR3aa: CAISVRTGLTNYGYTF
CDR3nt: TGTGCCATCAGTGTCCGAACAGGGCTTACTAACTATGGCTACACCTTC

v_gene: TRBV20-1
abundance: many
j_gene: TRBJ2-7
d_gene: -
CDR3aa: CSARPRIRISGAYEQYF
CDR3nt: TGCAGTGCTAGACCCCGCATCCGTATCTCCGGGGCCTACGAGCAGTACTTC

v_gene: TRBV5-1
abundance: many
j_gene: TRBJ2-1
d_gene: TRBD1
CDR3aa: CASSTRGTGGMEEQFF
CDR3nt: TGCGCCAGCAGCACACGCGGGACAGGGGGCATGGAGGAGCAGTTCTTC

v_gene: TRBV4-2
abundance: many
j_gene: TRBJ1-6
d_gene: -
CDR3aa: CASSQGTALSNSPLHF
CDR3nt: TGTGCCAGCAGCCAAGGGACAGCGCTCTCCAATTCACCCCTCCACTTT

v_gene: TRBV12-3/TRBV12-4
abundance: many
j_gene: TRBJ2-7
d_gene: -
CDR3aa: CASGKQNSNEQYF
CDR3nt: TGTGCCAGCGGTAAACAGAACTCGAACGAGCAGTACTTC

v_gene: TRBV29-1
abundance: many
j_gene: TRBJ1-2
d_gene: -
CDR3aa: CSVGDEAGAGYTF
CDR3nt: TGCAGCGTTGGTGACGAGGCAGGGGCCGGCTACACCTTC

v_gene: TRBV7-6
abundance: few
j_gene: TRBJ2-1
d_gene: -
CDR3aa: CASSLERRYNEQFF
CDR3nt: TGTGCCAGCAGCTTAGAGCGGAGGTACAATGAGCAGTTCTTC

v_gene: TRBV18
abundance: many
j_gene: TRBJ1-4
d_gene: TRBD1
CDR3aa: CASSPGQGTTPVVF
CDR3nt: TGTGCCAGCTCACCAGGACAGGGGACAACTCCGGTGGTTTTT

v_gene: TRBV3-1
abundance: many
j_gene: TRBJ1-1
d_gene: -
CDR3aa: CASSQRQGNTEAFF
CDR3nt: TGTGCCAGCAGCCAACGCCAGGGGAACACTGAAGCTTTCTTT

v_gene: TRBV5-6
abundance: many
j_gene: TRBJ2-3
d_gene: -
CDR3aa: CASSYKIGLVRFTDTQYF
CDR3nt: TGTGCCAGCAGCTATAAAATCGGTCTCGTACGCTTCACAGATACGCAGTATTTT

v_gene: TRBV4-2
abundance: many
j_gene: TRBJ2-1
d_gene: -
CDR3aa: CASSQDQGGVHNEQFF
CDR3nt: TGTGCCAGCAGCCAAGATCAGGGGGGTGTACACAATGAGCAGTTCTTC

v_gene: TRBV25-1
abundance: -
j_gene: TRBJ2-3
d_gene: -
CDR3aa: CASREIDTQYF
CDR3nt: TGTGCCAGCAGGGAAATAGATACGCAGTATTTT

v_gene: TRBV12-3/TRBV12-4
abundance: -
j_gene: TRBJ2-6
d_gene: -
CDR3aa: CASSFPSPSGANVLTF
CDR3nt: TGTGCCAGCAGCTTCCCTAGTCCGTCTGGGGCCAACGTCCTGACTTTC

v_gene: TRBV30
abundance: few
j_gene: TRBJ2-5
d_gene: TRBD2
CDR3aa: CAWNTGTSGLETQYF
CDR3nt: TGTGCCTGGAACACCGGGACTAGCGGATTAGAGACCCAGTACTTC

v_gene: TRBV18
abundance: many
j_gene: TRBJ1-4
d_gene: -
CDR3aa: CASSPRQATNEKLFF
CDR3nt: TGTGCCAGCTCACCACGACAGGCAACTAATGAAAAACTGTTTTTT

v_gene: TRBV7-3
abundance: -
j_gene: TRBJ2-1
d_gene: -
CDR3aa: CASSTPWGNEQFF
CDR3nt: TGTGCCAGCAGCACGCCTTGGGGGAATGAGCAGTTCTTC

v_gene: TRBV27
abundance: many
j_gene: TRBJ1-5
d_gene: -
CDR3aa: CASSLRFGNQPQHF
CDR3nt: TGTGCCAGCAGTTTAAGATTTGGGAATCAGCCCCAGCATTTT

v_gene: TRBV11-1
abundance: many
j_gene: TRBJ2-1
d_gene: TRBD2
CDR3aa: CASSFEAGEYNEQFF
CDR3nt: TGTGCCAGCAGCTTCGAAGCGGGAGAATACAATGAGCAGTTCTTC

v_gene: TRBV20-1
abundance: few
j_gene: TRBJ2-1
d_gene: TRBD2
CDR3aa: CRAPAPGLAGVRNEQFF
CDR3nt: TGCAGGGCCCCTGCTCCGGGACTAGCGGGAGTTCGGAATGAGCAGTTCTTC

v_gene: TRBV5-1
abundance: many
j_gene: TRBJ2-5
d_gene: TRBD2
CDR3aa: CASKMNSGTVGTQYF
CDR3nt: TGCGCCAGCAAAATGAATAGCGGGACGGTTGGGACCCAGTACTTC

v_gene: TRBV18
abundance: -
j_gene: TRBJ2-2
d_gene: -
CDR3aa: CASSPPTGELFF
CDR3nt: TGTGCCAGCTCACCACCCACCGGGGAGCTGTTTTTT

v_gene: TRBV7-3
abundance: many
j_gene: TRBJ2-1
d_gene: TRBD2
CDR3aa: CASSPISGSSSYNEQFF
CDR3nt: TGTGCCAGCAGCCCAATTAGCGGGAGCAGTTCCTACAATGAGCAGTTCTTC

v_gene: TRBV20-1
abundance: few
j_gene: TRBJ1-5
d_gene: -
CDR3aa: CSAPLGFGPQHF
CDR3nt: TGCAGTGCTCCTTTGGGGTTTGGGCCCCAGCATTTT

v_gene: TRBV19
abundance: -
j_gene: TRBJ1-1
d_gene: -
CDR3aa: CASSMRRDTEAFF
CDR3nt: TGTGCCAGTAGTATGCGACGGGACACTGAAGCTTTCTTT

v_gene: TRBV20-1
abundance: many
j_gene: TRBJ2-7
d_gene: TRBD1
CDR3aa: CSARDGQGLGSYEQYF
CDR3nt: TGCAGTGCTAGAGATGGACAGGGGTTAGGCTCCTACGAGCAGTACTTC

v_gene: TRBV24-1
abundance: -
j_gene: TRBJ2-2
d_gene: -
CDR3aa: CATSDLAGSGELFF
CDR3nt: TGTGCCACCAGTGATTTGGCCGGCTCCGGGGAGCTGTTTTTT

v_gene: TRBV20-1
abundance: many
j_gene: TRBJ2-2
d_gene: TRBD2
CDR3aa: CSARTSGSAGELFF
CDR3nt: TGCAGTGCTAGGACTAGCGGGAGCGCCGGGGAGCTGTTTTTT

v_gene: TRBV12-3/TRBV12-4
abundance: many
j_gene: TRBJ2-3
d_gene: -
CDR3aa: CASSLRGTGTDTQYF
CDR3nt: TGTGCCAGCAGTTTAAGGGGAACCGGCACAGATACGCAGTATTTT

v_gene: TRBV5-1
abundance: many
j_gene: TRBJ2-1
d_gene: TRBD1
CDR3aa: CASSLAVSGGFSNEQFF
CDR3nt: TGCGCCAGCAGTTTGGCCGTGTCAGGGGGATTTTCCAATGAGCAGTTCTTC

v_gene: TRBV11-3
abundance: -
j_gene: TRBJ1-1
d_gene: TRBD1
CDR3aa: CASSPRDRAEAFF
CDR3nt: TGTGCCAGCAGCCCTCGGGACAGGGCTGAAGCTTTCTTT

v_gene: TRBV6-5
abundance: many
j_gene: TRBJ2-1
d_gene: -
CDR3aa: CAVRGAVLQFF
CDR3nt: TGTGCCGTCAGAGGGGCGGTTTTGCAGTTCTTC

v_gene: TRBV4-2
abundance: many
j_gene: TRBJ2-2
d_gene: TRBD1
CDR3aa: CASRYGTGYTGELFF
CDR3nt: TGTGCCAGCAGATACGGGACAGGGTACACCGGGGAGCTGTTTTTT

v_gene: TRBV24-1
abundance: -
j_gene: TRBJ2-1
d_gene: TRBD2
CDR3aa: CAASDSIGTSGGPASYNEQFF
CDR3nt: TGTGCCGCCAGTGATTCAATCGGGACTAGCGGGGGCCCGGCCTCCTACAATGAGCAGTTCTTC

v_gene: TRBV7-9
abundance: many
j_gene: TRBJ2-7
d_gene: -
CDR3aa: CASSWGTALPEQYF
CDR3nt: TGTGCCAGCAGTTGGGGGACTGCCCTACCCGAGCAGTACTTC

v_gene: TRBV3-1
abundance: many
j_gene: TRBJ1-5
d_gene: -
CDR3aa: CASSQAADNQPQHF
CDR3nt: TGTGCCAGCAGCCAAGCGGCGGACAATCAGCCCCAGCATTTT

v_gene: TRBV3-1
abundance: many
j_gene: TRBJ1-2
d_gene: -
CDR3aa: CASSQDVRYGYTF
CDR3nt: TGTGCCAGCAGCCAAGATGTGCGGTATGGCTACACCTTC

v_gene: TRBV6-5
abundance: many
j_gene: TRBJ2-5
d_gene: TRBD2
CDR3aa: CASSYPGTSGSRTETQYF
CDR3nt: TGTGCCAGCAGTTACCCTGGGACTAGCGGGAGTAGGACGGAGACCCAGTACTTC

v_gene: TRBV7-8
abundance: many
j_gene: TRBJ2-3
d_gene: TRBD2
CDR3aa: CASREGSGGAVKDTQYF
CDR3nt: TGTGCCAGCAGGGAGGGTAGCGGGGGGGCCGTCAAAGATACGCAGTATTTT

v_gene: TRBV20-1
abundance: many
j_gene: TRBJ2-1
d_gene: TRBD2
CDR3aa: CSASTSRSSYNEQFF
CDR3nt: TGCAGTGCGTCGACTAGCAGAAGCTCCTACAATGAGCAGTTCTTC

v_gene: TRBV12-3/TRBV12-4
abundance: many
j_gene: TRBJ1-1
d_gene: -
CDR3aa: CASIPNANTEAFF
CDR3nt: TGTGCCAGCATCCCCAACGCAAACACTGAAGCTTTCTTT